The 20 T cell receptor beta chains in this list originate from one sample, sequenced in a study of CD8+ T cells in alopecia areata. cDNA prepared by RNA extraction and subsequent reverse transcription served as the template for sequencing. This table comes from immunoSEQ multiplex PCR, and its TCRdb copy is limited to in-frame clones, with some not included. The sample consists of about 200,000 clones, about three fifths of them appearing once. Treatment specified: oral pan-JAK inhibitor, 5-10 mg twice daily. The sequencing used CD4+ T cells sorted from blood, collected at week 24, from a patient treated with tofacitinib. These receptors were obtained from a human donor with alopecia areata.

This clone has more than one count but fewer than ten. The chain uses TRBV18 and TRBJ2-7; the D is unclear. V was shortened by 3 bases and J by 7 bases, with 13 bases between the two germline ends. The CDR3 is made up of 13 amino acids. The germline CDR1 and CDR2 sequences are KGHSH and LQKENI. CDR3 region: CASSPGWGREQYF. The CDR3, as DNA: TGTGCCAGCTCACCCGGGTGGGGTCGAGAGCAGTACTTC.

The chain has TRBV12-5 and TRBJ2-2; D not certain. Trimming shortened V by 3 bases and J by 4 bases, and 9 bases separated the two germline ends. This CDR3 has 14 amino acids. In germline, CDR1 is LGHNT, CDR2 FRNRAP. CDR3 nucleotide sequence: TGTGCTAGTGGTTTATTCCTTCCCACCGGGGAGCTGTTTTTT. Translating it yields CASGLFLPTGELFF.

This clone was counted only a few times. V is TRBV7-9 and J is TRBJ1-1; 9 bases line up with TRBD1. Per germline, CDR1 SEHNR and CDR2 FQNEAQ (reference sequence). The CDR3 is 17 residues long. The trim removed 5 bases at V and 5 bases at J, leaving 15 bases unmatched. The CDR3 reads CASSPRNRGRLGTEAFF. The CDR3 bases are TGTGCCAGCAGCCCGCGAAACAGGGGGCGGTTGGGAACTGAAGCTTTCTTT. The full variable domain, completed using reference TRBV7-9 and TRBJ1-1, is DTGVSQNPRHKITKRGQNVTFRCDPISEHNRLYWYRQTLGQGPEFLTYFQNEAQLEKSRLLSDRFSAERPKGSFSTLEIQRTEQGDSAMYLCASSPRNRGRLGTEAFFGQGTRLTVV.

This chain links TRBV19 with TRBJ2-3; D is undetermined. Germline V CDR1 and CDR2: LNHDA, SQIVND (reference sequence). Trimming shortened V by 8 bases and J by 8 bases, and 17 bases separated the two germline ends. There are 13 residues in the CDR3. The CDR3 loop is CASLGPGRRTQYF. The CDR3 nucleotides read TGTGCCAGTTTAGGACCCGGGCGTCGTACGCAGTATTTT.

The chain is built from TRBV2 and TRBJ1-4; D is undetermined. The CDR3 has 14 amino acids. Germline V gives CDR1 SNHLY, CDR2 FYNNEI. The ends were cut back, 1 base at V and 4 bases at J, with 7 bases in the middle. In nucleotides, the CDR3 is TGTGCCAGCAGTGAAGGTCAGCGTAATGAAAAACTGTTTTTT. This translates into CASSEGQRNEKLFF. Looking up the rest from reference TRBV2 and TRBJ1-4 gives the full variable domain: EPEVTQTPSHQVTQMGQEVILRCVPISNHLYFYWYRQILGQKVEFLVSFYNNEISEKSEIFDDQFSVERPDGSNFTLKIRSTKLEDSAMYFCASSEGQRNEKLFFGSGTQLSVL.

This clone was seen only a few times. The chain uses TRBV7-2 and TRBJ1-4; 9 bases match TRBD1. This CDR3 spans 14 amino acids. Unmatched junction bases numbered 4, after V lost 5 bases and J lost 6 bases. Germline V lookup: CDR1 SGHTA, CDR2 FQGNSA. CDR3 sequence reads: CASSLRDRDEKLFF. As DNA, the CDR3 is TGTGCCAGCAGCCTCCGGGACAGGGATGAAAAACTGTTTTTT.

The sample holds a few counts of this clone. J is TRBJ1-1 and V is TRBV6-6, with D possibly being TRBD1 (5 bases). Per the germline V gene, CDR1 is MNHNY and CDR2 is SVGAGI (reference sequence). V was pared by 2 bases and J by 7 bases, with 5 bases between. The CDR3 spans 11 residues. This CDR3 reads CASSYRGEAFF. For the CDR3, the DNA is TGTGCCAGCAGTTACAGGGGTGAAGCTTTCTTT.

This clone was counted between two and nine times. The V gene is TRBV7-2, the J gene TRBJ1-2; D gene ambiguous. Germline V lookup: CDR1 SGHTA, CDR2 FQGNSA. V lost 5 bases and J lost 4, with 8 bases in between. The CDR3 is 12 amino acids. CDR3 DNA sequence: TGTGCCAGCAGCACAGATATCTATGGCTACACCTTC. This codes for CASSTDIYGYTF.

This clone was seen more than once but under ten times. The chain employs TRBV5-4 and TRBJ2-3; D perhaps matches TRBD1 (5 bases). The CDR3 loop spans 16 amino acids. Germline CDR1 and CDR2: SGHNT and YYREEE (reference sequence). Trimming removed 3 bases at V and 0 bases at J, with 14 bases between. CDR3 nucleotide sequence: TGTGCCAGCAGCTCCGGCCTAGGGGAAAGCACAGATACGCAGTATTTT. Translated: CASSSGLGESTDTQYF.

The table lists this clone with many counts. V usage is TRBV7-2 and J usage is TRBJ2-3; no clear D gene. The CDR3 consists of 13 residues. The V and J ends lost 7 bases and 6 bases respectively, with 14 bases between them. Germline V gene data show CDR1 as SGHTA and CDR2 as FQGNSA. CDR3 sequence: CASTRAGKDTQYF. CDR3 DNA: TGTGCCAGCACCCGAGCTGGAAAGGATACGCAGTATTTT.

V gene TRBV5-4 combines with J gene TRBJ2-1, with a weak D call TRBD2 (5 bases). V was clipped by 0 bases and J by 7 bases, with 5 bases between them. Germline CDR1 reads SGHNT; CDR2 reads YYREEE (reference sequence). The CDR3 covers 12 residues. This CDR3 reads CASSLAGNEQFF. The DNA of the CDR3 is TGTGCCAGCAGCTTGGCGGGGAATGAGCAGTTCTTC.

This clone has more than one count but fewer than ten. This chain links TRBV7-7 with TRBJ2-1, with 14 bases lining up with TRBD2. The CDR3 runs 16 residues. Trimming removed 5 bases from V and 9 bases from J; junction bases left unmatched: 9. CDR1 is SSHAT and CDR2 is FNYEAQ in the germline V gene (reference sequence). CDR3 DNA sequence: TGTGCCAGCAGCGTGGGACTAGCGGGAGCTGGGGGTGAGCAGTTCTTC. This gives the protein CASSVGLAGAGGEQFF.

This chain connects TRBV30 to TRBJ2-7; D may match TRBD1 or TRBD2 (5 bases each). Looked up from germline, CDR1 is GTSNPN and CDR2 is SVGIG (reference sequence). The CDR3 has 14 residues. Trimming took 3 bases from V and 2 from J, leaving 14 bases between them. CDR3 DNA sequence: TGTGCCTGGAGAAGGTCGGGGACCCCCTACGAGCAGTACTTC. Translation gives CAWRRSGTPYEQYF.

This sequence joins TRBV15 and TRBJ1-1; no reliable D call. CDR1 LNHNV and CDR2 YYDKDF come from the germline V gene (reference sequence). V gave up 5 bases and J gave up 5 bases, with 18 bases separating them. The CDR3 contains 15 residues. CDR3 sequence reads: CATSGGNARWTEAFF. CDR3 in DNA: TGTGCCACCAGCGGTGGCAACGCCCGGTGGACTGAAGCTTTCTTT. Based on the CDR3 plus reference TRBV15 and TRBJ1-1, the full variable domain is DAMVIQNPRYQVTQFGKPVTLSCSQTLNHNVMYWYQQKSSQAPKLLFHYYDKDFNNEADTPDNFQSRRPNTSFCFLDIRSPGLGDTAMYLCATSGGNARWTEAFFGQGTRLTVV.

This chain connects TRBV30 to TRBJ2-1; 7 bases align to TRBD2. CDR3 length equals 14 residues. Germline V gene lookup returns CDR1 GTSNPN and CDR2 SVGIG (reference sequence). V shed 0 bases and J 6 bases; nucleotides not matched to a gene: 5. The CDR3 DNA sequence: TGTGCCTGGAGTGTGGGGACTACCATCAATGAGCAGTTCTTC. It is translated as CAWSVGTTINEQFF.

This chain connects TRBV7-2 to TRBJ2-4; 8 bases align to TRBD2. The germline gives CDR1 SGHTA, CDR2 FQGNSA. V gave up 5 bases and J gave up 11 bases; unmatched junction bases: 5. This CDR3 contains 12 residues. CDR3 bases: TGTGCCAGCAGCCGTAGCGGGACCCTTCAGTACTTC. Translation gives CASSRSGTLQYF. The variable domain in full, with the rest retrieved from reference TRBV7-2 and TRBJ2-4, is GAGVSQSPSNKVTEKGKDVELRCDPISGHTALYWYRQSLGQGLEFLIYFQGNSAPDKSGLPSDRFSAERTGGSVSTLTIQRTQQEDSAVYLCASSRSGTLQYFGAGTRLSVL.

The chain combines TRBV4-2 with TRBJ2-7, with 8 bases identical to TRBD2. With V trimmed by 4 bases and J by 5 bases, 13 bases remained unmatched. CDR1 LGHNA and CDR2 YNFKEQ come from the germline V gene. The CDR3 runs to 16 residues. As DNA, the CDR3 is TGTGCCAGCAGCCTAGTTAGCGGGACCGCGGGCCACGAGCAGTACTTC. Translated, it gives CASSLVSGTAGHEQYF.

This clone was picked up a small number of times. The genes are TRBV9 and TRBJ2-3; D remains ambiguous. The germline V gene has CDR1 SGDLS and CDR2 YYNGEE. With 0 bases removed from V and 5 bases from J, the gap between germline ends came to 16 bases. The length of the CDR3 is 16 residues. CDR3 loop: CASSVVGNPGGDTQYF. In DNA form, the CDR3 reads TGTGCCAGCAGCGTAGTGGGGAATCCTGGCGGAGATACGCAGTATTTT.

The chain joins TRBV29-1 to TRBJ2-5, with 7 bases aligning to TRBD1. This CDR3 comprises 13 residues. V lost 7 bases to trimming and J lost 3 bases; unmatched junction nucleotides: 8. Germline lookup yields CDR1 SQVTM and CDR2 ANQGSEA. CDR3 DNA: TGCAGCGACACAGGGGACGGAGAAGAGACCCAGTACTTC. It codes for CSDTGDGEETQYF. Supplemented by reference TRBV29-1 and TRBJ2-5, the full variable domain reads SAVISQKPSRDICQRGTSLTIQCQVDSQVTMMFWYRQQPGQSLTLIATANQGSEATYESGFVIDKFPISRPNLTFSTLTVSNMSPEDSSIYLCSDTGDGEETQYFGPGTRLLVL.

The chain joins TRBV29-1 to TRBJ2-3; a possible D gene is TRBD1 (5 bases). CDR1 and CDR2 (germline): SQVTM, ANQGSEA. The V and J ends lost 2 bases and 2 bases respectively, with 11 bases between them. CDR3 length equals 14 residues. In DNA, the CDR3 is TGCAGCGTTGAATGGCAGGGCGTCACAGATACGCAGTATTTT. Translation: CSVEWQGVTDTQYF.